This record covers a single TCR beta chain. Sequenced by immunoSEQ multiplex PCR; TCRdb stores in-frame clones only, minus some. This table holds fewer than 300,000 clones, around 82% found once. The germline V gene has CDR1 KGHSH and CDR2 LQKENI. The CDR3 has 15 amino acids. Trimming removed 1 base from V and 4 bases from J, with 13 bases in between. These data come from a study of blood T cell repertoires in COVID-19. The origin of this receptor is a human donor in a cohort sampled during active COVID-19. The chain uses TRBV18 and TRBJ1-1; D remains ambiguous. The sequencing sample was made of peripheral blood. CDR3 bases: TGTGCCAGCTCACCACAAAATGCGGTTCCCACTGAAGCTTTCTTT. Protein sequence: CASSPQNAVPTEAFF.